The present T cell receptor beta chain was sequenced within a study of T-cell reconstitution after alpha-beta-depleted transplantation in children. TCRbeta library preparation incorporated unique molecular identifiers. TCRdb independently ran MiXCR on the PCR reads; one entry per CDR3 protein. The data hold a few hundred thousand distinct CDR3 sequences, with 10% observed a single time. This CDR3 comprises 15 residues. Germline CDR1 is SGHRS and CDR2 is YFSETQ. The V gene end was trimmed by 4 bases and the J gene end by 5 bases; junction bases not matched to a gene: 9. This clonotype has just a few counts.

Material: PBMCs from the stem cell graft donor, obtained from the stem cell graft. The chain is built from TRBV5-1 and TRBJ2-3; 8 bases match TRBD1. The sequence was obtained from a human donor who donated a stem cell graft to a child with acute lymphoblastic leukemia. The CDR3 loop reads CASSGGQVGLDTQYF. CDR3 sequence (DNA): TGCGCCAGCAGCGGGGGACAGGTGGGCTTAGATACGCAGTATTTT.